This section outlines one TCR beta chain sequence together with its context. Original data processing: Amplification of reference gene primers provided the estimated nucleated cell counts. Clones were read by immunoSEQ multiplex PCR, and TCRdb kept only the in-frame ones, dropping some. That table furnishes V, J and clone size, whereas the DNA furnished D and trimming. The data contain roughly 190,000 clones, around nine tenths of them singletons. This sample stems from a study of blood T cell repertoires in COVID-19. The CDR3 consists of 20 residues. V was pared by 1 base and J by 0 bases, with 12 bases of the junction left unmatched. Germline V gene sequence: CDR1 LGHNA, CDR2 YNFKEQ.

This receptor was obtained from a man between 18 and 29 years old with active or convalescent COVID-19. Source material: peripheral blood. J is TRBJ1-6 and V is TRBV4-2; 7 nucleotides agree with TRBD1. CDR3: CASSQVRASGGSSYNSPLHF. Written as DNA, the CDR3 is TGTGCCAGCAGCCAAGTTCGGGCGTCAGGGGGGAGCTCCTATAATTCACCCCTCCACTTT.